Below, 27 T cell receptor beta chains from the same sample are listed, as sequenced in a study of blood T cell repertoires in COVID-19. Measured with immunoSEQ multiplex PCR; TCRdb has only the in-frame clones, and not every one. The sample includes fewer than 40,000 clones, 89% of them seen just once. What was sequenced was peripheral blood. These receptors were taken from a human donor in a cohort sampled during active COVID-19.

The V call is TRBV7-2, the J call TRBJ2-7; tentative D call: TRBD1 (5 bases). This CDR3 has 16 amino acids. The V end lost 3 bases, the J end lost 3 bases, and 18 bases lay between the germline ends. Germline-derived CDR1 and CDR2 are SGHTA and FQGNSA. In DNA, the CDR3 is TGTGCCAGCAGCTTGGGTAGGCGCTTAGGGGACTACGAGCAGTACTTC. Translated, it gives CASSLGRRLGDYEQYF.

This clone has only a few counts. V is TRBV7-2 and J is TRBJ2-2; D is unresolved. This CDR3 spans 12 amino acids. Between the trimmed V and J ends, which lost 5 bases and 3 bases, there was a span of 4 bases. Germline V gene data show CDR1 as SGHTA and CDR2 as FQGNSA. Here the CDR3 reads CASSPYTGELFF. CDR3 bases: TGTGCCAGCAGCCCGTACACCGGGGAGCTGTTTTTT.

This clone showed up just a few times. The chain employs TRBV11-2 and TRBJ2-7; D is uncertain. Germline values: CDR1 SGHAT, CDR2 FQNNGV. V shed 2 bases and J shed 5 bases, with 7 bases lying between them. The CDR3 is 12 amino acids. The DNA for the CDR3 is TGTGCCAGCAGCTTACAGGTCAACGAGCAGTACTTC. Protein sequence: CASSLQVNEQYF.

The CDR3 nucleotides read TGCGCCAGCAGTGACTCGAGACAAATCACAGATACGCAGTATTTT. This encodes CASSDSRQITDTQYF. The chain uses TRBV10-1 and TRBJ2-3; D is unclear. Trimming shortened V by 3 bases and J by 2 bases, and 12 bases separated the two germline ends. In germline, CDR1 is WNHNN, CDR2 SYGVQD (reference sequence). CDR3 length equals 15 residues.

The chain combines TRBV10-1 with TRBJ2-7; perhaps TRBD1 as D (5 bases). Trimming removed 2 bases from V and 5 bases from J, with 16 bases in between. The CDR3 has 15 residues. Germline assignment: CDR1 WNHNN and CDR2 SYGVQD (reference sequence). The CDR3 sequence is CASSERGRPINEQYF. The CDR3 nucleotides are TGCGCCAGCAGTGAGAGGGGCAGGCCTATCAACGAGCAGTACTTC.

The CDR3 DNA sequence: TGTGCCAGTAGTCCTACTGGAACTAATGAAAAACTGTTTTTT. This encodes CASSPTGTNEKLFF. The chain recombines TRBV19 with TRBJ1-4, with no clear D. With 5 bases removed from V and 1 base from J, the gap between germline ends came to 8 bases. This CDR3 has 14 amino acids. Germline V CDR1 and CDR2: LNHDA, SQIVND (reference sequence).

This chain links TRBV18 with TRBJ1-1, with TRBD1 matching over 9 bases. Germline assignment: CDR1 KGHSH and CDR2 LQKENI. Trimming took 2 bases from V and 8 from J; bases not matched to a gene: 9. This CDR3 region has 15 residues. In DNA form, the CDR3 reads TGTGCCAGCTCACCAATTAATCGGGGACAGGGAGAAGCTTTCTTT. It encodes CASSPINRGQGEAFF. The variable domain in full, completed from reference TRBV18 and TRBJ1-1, reads NAGVMQNPRHLVRRRGQEARLRCSPMKGHSHVYWYRQLPEEGLKFMVYLQKENIIDESGMPKERFSAEFPKEGPSILRIQQVVRGDSAAYFCASSPINRGQGEAFFGQGTRLTVV.

The J gene is TRBJ1-2, the V gene TRBV10-3; D uncertain. Trimming removed 1 base from V and 4 bases from J, with 10 bases in between. The CDR3 is 14 residues long. CDR1 and CDR2 from the germline V gene are ENHRY and SYGVKD. CDR3 in amino acids: CAISEWEGPYGYTF. The CDR3 DNA is TGTGCCATCAGTGAGTGGGAGGGCCCCTATGGCTACACCTTC.

The rearrangement uses TRBV12-3 or TRBV12-4 and TRBJ2-1, with 15 bases identical to TRBD2. The V and J ends lost 10 bases and 9 bases, in that order; junction bases with no gene match: 4. The CDR3 loop spans 13 amino acids. In DNA, the CDR3 is TGTGCCACAAGGACTAGCGGGGGGGTTGAGCAGTTCTTC. The encoded protein is CATRTSGGVEQFF.

The chain couples TRBV25-1 to TRBJ1-2; 8 nucleotides line up with TRBD1. This CDR3 has 14 amino acids. CDR1 is MGHDK and CDR2 is SYGVNS in the germline V gene. The junction had 4 bases not matched to a gene; V was cut back by 3 bases and J by 4 bases. CDR3 loop: CASSDRQGLYGYTF. The CDR3 DNA is TGTGCCAGCAGTGACCGACAGGGGCTCTATGGCTACACCTTC.

This clone was found once. The chain links TRBV19 to TRBJ1-1, with D perhaps matching TRBD1 (5 bases). The CDR3 sequence is 16 residues long. Germline-derived CDR1 and CDR2 are LNHDA and SQIVND (reference sequence). Trimming shortened V by 3 bases and J by 1 base, and 15 bases separated the two germline ends. CDR3 in amino acids: CASSIWSPTANTEAFF. DNA of the CDR3: TGTGCCAGTAGTATTTGGTCGCCGACAGCGAACACTGAAGCTTTCTTT.

This clone has only one observation. V usage is TRBV19 and J usage is TRBJ1-2; D possibly corresponds to TRBD1 (6 bases). Germline values: CDR1 LNHDA, CDR2 SQIVND (reference sequence). This CDR3 is 15 amino acids long. The V end was cut by 5 bases, the J end by 1 base, with 14 bases between. CDR3 nucleotide sequence: TGTGCCAGTAGTGTTACCCCACAGGGTAACTATGGCTACACCTTC. Amino acids: CASSVTPQGNYGYTF.

This chain joins TRBV6-5 and TRBJ1-4, with a possible D match to TRBD1 (5 bases). This CDR3 is 12 amino acids long. Between the trimmed V and J ends, which lost 5 bases and 11 bases, there was a span of 12 bases. Germline lookup yields CDR1 MNHEY and CDR2 SVGAGI. The CDR3 reads CASSIQRGKLFF. The CDR3 DNA follows: TGTGCCAGCAGTATTCAGCGGGGGAAACTGTTTTTT.

This clone was seen a single time. CDR3 loop: CASSLKDSSHTQYF. The DNA for the CDR3 is TGTGCCAGCAGTTTAAAGGACAGTTCGCATACGCAGTATTTT. V usage is TRBV27 and J usage is TRBJ2-3, with D maybe TRBD1 (6 bases). The V and J ends lost 2 bases and 7 bases respectively, with 13 bases between them. The CDR3 totals 14 residues. Germline lookup yields CDR1 MNHEY and CDR2 SMNVEV (reference sequence).

The chain joins TRBV2 to TRBJ1-1, with a tentative D call TRBD1 (6 bases). There are 14 residues in the CDR3. The V end was cut by 6 bases, the J end by 3 bases, with 14 bases between. Per germline, CDR1 SNHLY and CDR2 FYNNEI. CDR3 sequence reads: CASSDSRGYTEAFF. The DNA of the CDR3 is TGTGCCAGCAGCGACTCGAGGGGGTACACTGAAGCTTTCTTT. Together with reference TRBV2 and TRBJ1-1, the CDR3 gives the full variable domain: EPEVTQTPSHQVTQMGQEVILRCVPISNHLYFYWYRQILGQKVEFLVSFYNNEISEKSEIFDDQFSVERPDGSNFTLKIRSTKLEDSAMYFCASSDSRGYTEAFFGQGTRLTVV.

The chain couples TRBV18 to TRBJ1-5, with a possible D match to TRBD1 (5 bases). CDR3 length equals 14 residues. The germline gives CDR1 KGHSH, CDR2 LQKENI. V lost 1 base to trimming and J lost 6 bases, with 10 bases between them. CDR3 coding DNA: TGTGCCAGCTCACCACTCGCAGGGCCTCAGCCCCAGCATTTT. This codes for CASSPLAGPQPQHF.

The J gene is TRBJ1-5, the V gene TRBV6-5; a weak D match, TRBD1 (6 bases). Between the trimmed V and J ends, which lost 8 bases and 1 base, there was a span of 15 bases. The CDR3 consists of 15 residues. CDR1 and CDR2 (germline): MNHEY, SVGAGI. The CDR3 nucleotides are TGTGCCAGCGCCTTACAGGGCGAAAGCAATCAGCCCCAGCATTTT. It encodes CASALQGESNQPQHF.

The J gene is TRBJ1-5, the V gene TRBV28; 11 bases align to TRBD1. V trimming: 6 bases; J trimming: 6 bases; junction bases outside the gene matches: 7. This CDR3 is 15 amino acids long. Germline V gene sequence: CDR1 MDHEN, CDR2 SYDVKM. The CDR3 is CASSSDRGLGQPQHF. DNA of the CDR3: TGTGCCAGCAGCTCGGACAGGGGGCTAGGTCAGCCCCAGCATTTT.

This chain links TRBV2 with TRBJ1-2, with D unclear. Deletions cut 8 bases from V and 8 bases from J, with 18 bases between. Germline CDR1 SNHLY, CDR2 FYNNEI. The CDR3 loop spans 13 amino acids. The CDR3 loop reads CASDNAGVVGYTF. The DNA of the CDR3 is TGTGCCAGCGACAACGCCGGGGTAGTAGGCTACACCTTC.

The chain combines TRBV9 with TRBJ2-1; D might be TRBD1 (5 bases). The germline gives CDR1 SGDLS, CDR2 YYNGEE. The length of the CDR3 is 14 residues. The germline V and J ends were trimmed by 0 bases and 6 bases, with 10 bases remaining between them. CDR3 coding DNA: TGTGCCAGCAGCGTAGTGCAGGGCCCCAATGAGCAGTTCTTC. This codes for CASSVVQGPNEQFF. The full variable domain, with the rest looked up from reference TRBV9 and TRBJ2-1, is DSGVTQTPKHLITATGQRVTLRCSPRSGDLSVYWYQQSLDQGLQFLIQYYNGEERAKGNILERFSAQQFPDLHSELNLSSLELGDSALYFCASSVVQGPNEQFFGPGTRLTVL.

The chain uses TRBV6-5 and TRBJ1-3; TRBD1 aligns across 7 bases. Germline V gives CDR1 MNHEY, CDR2 SVGAGI. This CDR3 region has 15 residues. J gave up 2 bases and V 5 bases, and 6 bases lay outside the gene matches. The DNA of the CDR3 is TGTGCCAGCAGTCCCTCGACAGGGACTGGAAACACCATATATTTT. As protein: CASSPSTGTGNTIYF.

J is TRBJ2-5 and V is TRBV5-1, with D tentatively TRBD2 (6 bases). Germline lookup yields CDR1 SGHRS and CDR2 YFSETQ. V dropped 5 bases and J dropped 2 bases, with 16 bases sitting between them. The CDR3 has 15 amino acids. This CDR3 is CASRPFGTLQETQYF. The CDR3 nucleotides read TGCGCCAGCAGGCCATTTGGGACTTTACAAGAGACCCAGTACTTC.

The chain combines TRBV2 with TRBJ2-3; D is undetermined. CDR1 and CDR2 (germline): SNHLY, FYNNEI. V was pared by 2 bases and J by 0 bases, with 9 bases between. This CDR3 spans 15 amino acids. This CDR3 reads CASSELVSSTDTQYF. The CDR3 DNA sequence: TGTGCCAGCAGTGAACTCGTCTCTAGCACAGATACGCAGTATTTT.

The chain uses TRBV9 and TRBJ2-2, with D maybe TRBD2 (6 bases). Germline CDR1 SGDLS, CDR2 YYNGEE. CDR3 length: 17 amino acids. V was trimmed by 0 bases and J by 5 bases, leaving 17 bases between them. The CDR3: CASSVAGLVEGTGELFF. In DNA form, the CDR3 reads TGTGCCAGCAGCGTAGCGGGACTCGTCGAAGGGACCGGGGAGCTGTTTTTT.

This chain connects TRBV5-1 to TRBJ2-5; D not certain. In germline, CDR1 is SGHRS, CDR2 YFSETQ. This CDR3 contains 16 residues. V was clipped by 0 bases and J by 1 base, with 13 bases between them. The CDR3: CASSLDPQAIQETQYF. DNA for the CDR3: TGCGCCAGCAGCTTGGACCCGCAGGCTATCCAAGAGACCCAGTACTTC.

J is TRBJ2-7 and V is TRBV5-4; 10 nucleotides match TRBD2. CDR3 size: 15 residues. Germline V gene data show CDR1 as SGHNT and CDR2 as YYREEE (reference sequence). Unmatched junction bases numbered 6, after V lost 1 base and J lost 5 bases. The CDR3 DNA follows: TGTGCCAGCAGCTTGATGTCTAGCGGGGGCAACGAGCAGTACTTC. It specifies CASSLMSSGGNEQYF.

The genes are TRBV20-1 and TRBJ2-5; D gene unclear. Germline lookup yields CDR1 DFQATT and CDR2 SNEGSKA (reference sequence). Trimming took 1 base from V and 4 from J, leaving 4 bases between them. CDR3 length: 11 residues. This chain's CDR3 is CSARVRETQYF. CDR3 sequence (DNA): TGCAGTGCTAGAGTCCGAGAGACCCAGTACTTC.